Each of the 2 T cell receptor beta chains below was sequenced from the same sample in a study of Graves' ophthalmopathy and Graves' hyperthyroidism. Transcripts of RNA were the source for amplifying TCR beta CDR3 regions. The library came from an HTBI-primed first-round RT-PCR and a second-round multiplex PCR. One entry per CDR3 protein, called by TCRdb with MiXCR from the multiplex PCR reads. Here the sample spans 400,000 or so distinct CDR3 sequences, 15% being singletons. Sequenced: peripheral blood. These receptors were obtained from a young woman with stable Graves' hyperthyroidism.

This clonotype was found many times. V gene TRBV12-3 or TRBV12-4 combines with J gene TRBJ2-7; a weak D match, TRBD2 (5 bases). The CDR3 extends over 13 amino acids. V lost 6 bases to trimming and J lost 6 bases, with 15 bases between them. DNA of the CDR3: TGTGCCAGCAGCTCTCGCCTTGAGGGCGAGCAGTACTTC. Amino acids: CASSSRLEGEQYF.

This clonotype was seen many times. The V and J genes are TRBV6-2 or TRBV6-3 and TRBJ1-5, with 10 nucleotides matching TRBD1. This CDR3 comprises 16 residues. Germline V gene data show CDR1 as MNHEY and CDR2 as SVGEGT. V lost 0 bases and J lost 7; bases outside the gene matches: 6. The CDR3 DNA is TGTGCCAGCAGTTACTCCGACAGGGGGCGAAACCAGCCCCAGCATTTT. Its translation is CASSYSDRGRNQPQHF.